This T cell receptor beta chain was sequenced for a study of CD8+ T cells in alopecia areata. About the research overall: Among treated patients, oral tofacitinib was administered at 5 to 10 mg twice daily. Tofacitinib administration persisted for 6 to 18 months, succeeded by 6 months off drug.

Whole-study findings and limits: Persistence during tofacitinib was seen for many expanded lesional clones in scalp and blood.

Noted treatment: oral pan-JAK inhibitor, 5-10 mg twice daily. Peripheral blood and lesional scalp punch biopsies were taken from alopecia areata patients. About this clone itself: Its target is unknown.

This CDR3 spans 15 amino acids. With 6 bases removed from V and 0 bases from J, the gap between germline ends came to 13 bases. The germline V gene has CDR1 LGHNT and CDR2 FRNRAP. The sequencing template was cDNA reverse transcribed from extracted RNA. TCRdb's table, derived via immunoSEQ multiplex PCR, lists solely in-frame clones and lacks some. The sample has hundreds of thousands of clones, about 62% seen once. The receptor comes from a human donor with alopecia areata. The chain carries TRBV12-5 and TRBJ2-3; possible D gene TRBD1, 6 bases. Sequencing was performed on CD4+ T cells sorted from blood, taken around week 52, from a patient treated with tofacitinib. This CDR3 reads CASGFRTASTDTQYF. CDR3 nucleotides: TGTGCTAGTGGCTTCCGGACAGCTAGCACAGATACGCAGTATTTT.